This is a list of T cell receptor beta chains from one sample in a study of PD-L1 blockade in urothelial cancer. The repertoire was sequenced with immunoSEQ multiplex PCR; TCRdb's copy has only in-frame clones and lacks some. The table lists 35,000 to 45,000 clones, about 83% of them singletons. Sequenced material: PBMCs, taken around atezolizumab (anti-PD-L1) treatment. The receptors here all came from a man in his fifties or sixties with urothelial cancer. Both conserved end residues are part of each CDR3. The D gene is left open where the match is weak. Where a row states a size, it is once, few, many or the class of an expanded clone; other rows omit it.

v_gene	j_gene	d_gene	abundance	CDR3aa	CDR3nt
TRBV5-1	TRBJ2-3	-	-	CASSLVVSHGTDTQYF	TGCGCCAGCAGCTTGGTGGTTAGTCATGGCACAGATACGCAGTATTTT
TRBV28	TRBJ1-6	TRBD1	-	CASSSDREGYNSPLHF	TGTGCCAGCAGCAGCGACAGGGAAGGTTATAATTCACCCCTCCACTTT
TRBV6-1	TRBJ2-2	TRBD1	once	CASSEARQGAGELFF	TGTGCCAGCAGTGAAGCTCGACAGGGGGCCGGGGAGCTGTTTTTT
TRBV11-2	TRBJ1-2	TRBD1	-	CASSPRRGNYGYTF	TGTGCCAGCAGCCCACGCAGGGGGAACTATGGCTACACCTTC
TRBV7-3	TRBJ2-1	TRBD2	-	CASSWGGGYNEQFF	TGTGCCAGCAGCTGGGGGGGTGGCTACAATGAGCAGTTCTTC
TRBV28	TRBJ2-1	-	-	CASSFGGGNHNEQFF	TGTGCCAGCAGTTTTGGTGGGGGCAATCACAATGAGCAGTTCTTC
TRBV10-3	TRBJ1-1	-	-	CAIRRQENTEAFF	TGTGCCATCAGGAGACAGGAGAACACTGAAGCTTTCTTT
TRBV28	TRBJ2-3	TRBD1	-	CASTVGQEPDTQYF	TGTGCCAGCACCGTGGGACAGGAGCCAGATACGCAGTATTTT
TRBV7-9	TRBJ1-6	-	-	CASSKTENSPLHF	TGTGCCAGCAGCAAGACAGAAAATTCACCCCTCCACTTT
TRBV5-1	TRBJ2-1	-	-	CASSLGTGGAYNEQFF	TGCGCCAGCAGCTTGGGTACAGGGGGGGCCTACAATGAGCAGTTCTTC
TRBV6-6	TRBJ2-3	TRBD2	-	CASTLGGTDTQYF	TGTGCCAGCACCTTGGGAGGGACAGATACGCAGTATTTT
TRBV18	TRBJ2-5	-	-	CASSPAEETQYF	TGTGCCAGCTCACCGGCAGAAGAGACCCAGTACTTC
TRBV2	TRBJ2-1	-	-	CASSRQLGEQFF	TGTGCCAGCAGCCGACAGTTGGGTGAGCAGTTCTTC
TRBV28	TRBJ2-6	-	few	CASSPQVGANVLTF	TGTGCCAGCAGTCCCCAGGTGGGGGCCAACGTCCTGACTTTC
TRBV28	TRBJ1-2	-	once	CASSLETSYGYTF	TGTGCCAGCAGCCTGGAGACTTCCTATGGCTACACCTTC
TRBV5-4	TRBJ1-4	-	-	CASSWGRGGANEKLFF	TGTGCCAGCAGCTGGGGTCGAGGGGGAGCTAATGAAAAACTGTTTTTT
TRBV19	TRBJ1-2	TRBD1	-	CASRHQGASNYGYTF	TGTGCCAGTAGACATCAGGGGGCGTCTAACTATGGCTACACCTTC
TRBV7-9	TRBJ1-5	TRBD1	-	CASSLVTGGKRNQPQHF	TGTGCCAGCAGCTTAGTCACAGGGGGTAAGCGCAATCAGCCCCAGCATTTT
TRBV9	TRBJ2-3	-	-	CASSRRFPPTDTQYF	TGTGCCAGCAGCCGTAGATTTCCACCCACAGATACGCAGTATTTT
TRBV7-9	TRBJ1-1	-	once	CASSWGGQTEAFF	TGTGCCAGCAGCTGGGGGGGGCAGACTGAAGCTTTCTTT
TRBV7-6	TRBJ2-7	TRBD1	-	CASSLEDRPYEQYF	TGTGCCAGCAGCTTAGAGGACAGGCCCTACGAGCAGTACTTC
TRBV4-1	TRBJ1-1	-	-	CASSYSRARTLNTEAFF	TGCGCCAGCAGCTACAGCAGGGCCCGGACCCTGAACACTGAAGCTTTCTTT
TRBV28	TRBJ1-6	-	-	CASTIRERGYNSPLHF	TGTGCCAGCACCATCCGGGAGCGGGGCTATAATTCACCCCTCCACTTT
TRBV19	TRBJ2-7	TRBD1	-	CASKQGAEGEQYF	TGTGCCAGCAAACAGGGGGCCGAAGGCGAGCAGTACTTC
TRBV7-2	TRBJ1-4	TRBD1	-	CASRQGQTNEKLFF	TGTGCCAGCAGGCAGGGACAGACTAATGAAAAACTGTTTTTT
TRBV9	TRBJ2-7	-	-	CASSTRTDQGPYEQYF	TGTGCCAGCAGCACACGGACAGATCAGGGCCCCTACGAGCAGTACTTC
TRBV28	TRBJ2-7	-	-	CASSPRAGYSSYEQYF	TGTGCCAGCAGCCCTCGCGCAGGGTATAGCTCCTACGAGCAGTACTTC
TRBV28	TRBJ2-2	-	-	CASRQGGAMTGELFF	TGTGCCAGCAGACAGGGGGGGGCGATGACCGGGGAGCTGTTTTTT
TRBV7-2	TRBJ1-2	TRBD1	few	CASSFRQGNYGYTF	TGTGCCAGCAGCTTTCGACAGGGTAACTATGGCTACACCTTC
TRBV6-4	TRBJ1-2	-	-	CASPLGGIYYGYTF	TGTGCCAGTCCCCTCGGGGGGATTTACTATGGCTACACCTTC
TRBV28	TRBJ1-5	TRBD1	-	CASSFGTGNQPQHF	TGTGCCAGCAGTTTCGGGACAGGGAATCAGCCCCAGCATTTT
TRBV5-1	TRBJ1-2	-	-	CASSLSREANYGYTF	TGCGCCAGCAGCTTGTCACGGGAGGCTAACTATGGCTACACCTTC
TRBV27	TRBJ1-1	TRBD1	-	CASRTGEGTEAFF	TGTGCCAGCAGGACAGGGGAAGGCACTGAAGCTTTCTTT
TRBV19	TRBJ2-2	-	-	CASSLSRYTGELFF	TGTGCCAGTAGTTTGTCTAGGTACACCGGGGAGCTGTTTTTT
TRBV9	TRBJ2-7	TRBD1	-	CASSVGGTGGYEQYF	TGTGCCAGCAGCGTAGGAGGGACAGGGGGCTACGAGCAGTACTTC
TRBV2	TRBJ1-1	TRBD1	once	CASRDRGNTEAFF	TGTGCCAGCCGGGACAGGGGGAACACTGAAGCTTTCTTT
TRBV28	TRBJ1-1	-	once	CASTAFSPRQIMNTEAFF	TGTGCCAGCACCGCGTTTAGCCCTCGACAGATCATGAACACTGAAGCTTTCTTT
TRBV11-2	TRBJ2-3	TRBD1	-	CASSLGAGGPDTQYF	TGTGCCAGCAGCTTAGGGGCAGGGGGCCCAGATACGCAGTATTTT